A selection of T cell receptor beta chains follows, all from one sample in a study of CD8+ T cells in alopecia areata. Here immunoSEQ multiplex PCR was the method, and the copy in TCRdb shows in-frame clones only, minus some. The sample holds about 190,000 clones; approximately 57% are singletons and the top ten take 0.85% to 1.3%. Sequenced material: CD4+ T cells sorted from blood, taken at week 24, from a patient treated with tofacitinib. Receptor source: a human donor with alopecia areata. The CDR3 runs from the conserved cysteine through the conserved F or W. The D gene is left open where the match is weak. For some rows the clone size is stated as once, few or many, or as a class when expanded; others skip it.

v_call	d_call	clone_size	j_call	cdr3_nt	cdr3_aa
TRBV29-1	.	.	TRBJ1-5	TGCAGCGTTGGACAGGCCAATCAGCCCCAGCATTTT	CSVGQANQPQHF
TRBV15	.	.	TRBJ2-5	TGTGCCACCAGCAGCGGACAGATTCAAGAGACCCAGTACTTC	CATSSGQIQETQYF
TRBV5-6	.	.	TRBJ2-2	TGTGCCAGCAGCTTGGATCCACAGGGAACCGGGGAGCTGTTTTTT	CASSLDPQGTGELFF
TRBV29-1	TRBD1	few	TRBJ2-2	TGCAGCGTTGAGGTTCAAGGCTCAGGGGGAATCACCGGGGAGCTGTTTTTT	CSVEVQGSGGITGELFF
TRBV5-1	.	.	TRBJ1-2	TGCGCCAGCAGCTATTTATCGGACGGGAACTATGGCTACACCTTC	CASSYLSDGNYGYTF
TRBV4-3	TRBD1	few	TRBJ2-3	TGCGCCAGCAGCCCATCCGGGACAGAGCACACAGATACGCAGTATTTT	CASSPSGTEHTDTQYF
TRBV2	.	.	TRBJ1-6	TGTGCCAGCAGTGAGCGGTATAATTCACCCCTCCACTTT	CASSERYNSPLHF
TRBV5-6	.	.	TRBJ1-4	TGTGCCAGCAGCTTGCCCGGGTATGAAAAACTGTTTTTT	CASSLPGYEKLFF
TRBV25-1	.	.	TRBJ2-3	TGTGCCAGCAGTGAAAGGGGGGCGTTTGTCACAGATACGCAGTATTTT	CASSERGAFVTDTQYF
TRBV2	.	.	TRBJ1-6	TGTGCCAGCAGTAAGGACCCACACCGGACGCCCCTCCACTTT	CASSKDPHRTPLHF
TRBV29-1	.	.	TRBJ1-1	TGCAGCGTTGATAGCCCCTTACAGGTCACTGAAGCTTTCTTT	CSVDSPLQVTEAFF
TRBV6-5	.	.	TRBJ2-5	TGTGCCAGCAGGAACCCTCAGGGTCTACAAGAGACCCAGTACTTC	CASRNPQGLQETQYF
TRBV30	.	.	TRBJ1-2	TGTGCCTGGAGTGTGAGGGACTGGGGCTACACCTTC	CAWSVRDWGYTF
TRBV30	.	.	TRBJ2-3	TGTGCCTGGAGTGTAAGAACCCAGGAGGATACGCAGTATTTT	CAWSVRTQEDTQYF
TRBV6-4	.	.	TRBJ2-3	TGTGCCAGCAGTGACTCGTTTACAGATACGCAGTATTTT	CASSDSFTDTQYF
TRBV29-1	TRBD2	few	TRBJ2-7	TGCAGCGTTGGAGGGCGGGGGGCGATTAACTACGAGCAGTACTTC	CSVGGRGAINYEQYF
TRBV29-1	TRBD1	.	TRBJ2-6	TGCAGCGTTGGAGACAGGGAGAGTTTTGGCTCTGGGGCCAACGTCCTGACTTTC	CSVGDRESFGSGANVLTF
TRBV18	TRBD2	few	TRBJ2-3	TGTGCCAGCTCACCACCGAGCGGGGGATATCGAGATACGCAGTATTTT	CASSPPSGGYRDTQYF
TRBV5-1	.	.	TRBJ2-5	TGCGCCAGCAGTTCCAGACCCGCCGTGGGGGAGACCCAGTACTTC	CASSSRPAVGETQYF
TRBV29-1	TRBD1	.	TRBJ2-5	TGCAGCGTTTATATGGACAGGGGACAAGAGACCCAGTACTTC	CSVYMDRGQETQYF
TRBV9	.	.	TRBJ2-3	TGTGCCAGCAGCGCGGGACTCTCGACAGATACGCAGTATTTT	CASSAGLSTDTQYF
TRBV30	TRBD1	.	TRBJ1-6	TGTGCCTCACCAGCACAGGGGGCACCGAATTCACCCCTCCACTTT	CASPAQGAPNSPLHF
TRBV19	.	few	TRBJ1-5	TGTGCCAGTAGTTTAAAGGACAGCCTTGGCAATCAGCCCCAGCATTTT	CASSLKDSLGNQPQHF
TRBV29-1	.	.	TRBJ1-5	TGCAGCGTTGGGGTAGGGCCCAATCAGCCCCAGCATTTT	CSVGVGPNQPQHF
TRBV10-3	TRBD2	.	TRBJ2-1	TGTGCCACCGGACTAGCGGCGACAAAAAACAATGAGCAGTTCTTC	CATGLAATKNNEQFF
TRBV4-3	.	.	TRBJ2-3	TGCGCCAGCAGCCAAGACAGATTCGATACGCAGTATTTT	CASSQDRFDTQYF